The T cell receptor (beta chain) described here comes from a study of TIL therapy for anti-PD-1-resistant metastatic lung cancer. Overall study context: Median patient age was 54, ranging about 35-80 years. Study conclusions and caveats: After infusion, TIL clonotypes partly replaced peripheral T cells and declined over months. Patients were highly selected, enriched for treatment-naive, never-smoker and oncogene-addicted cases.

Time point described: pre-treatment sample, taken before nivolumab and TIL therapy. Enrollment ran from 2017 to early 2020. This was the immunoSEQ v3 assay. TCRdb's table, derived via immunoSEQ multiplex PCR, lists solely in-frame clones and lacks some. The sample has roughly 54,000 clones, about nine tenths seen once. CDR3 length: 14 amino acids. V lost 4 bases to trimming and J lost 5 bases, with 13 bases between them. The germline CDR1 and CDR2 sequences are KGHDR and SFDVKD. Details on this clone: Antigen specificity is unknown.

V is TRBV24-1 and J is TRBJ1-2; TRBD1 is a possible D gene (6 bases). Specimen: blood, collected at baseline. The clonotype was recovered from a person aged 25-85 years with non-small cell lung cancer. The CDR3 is CATSEAGTSYGYTF. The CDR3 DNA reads TGTGCCACCAGTGAGGCCGGGACATCATATGGCTACACCTTC.